These 25 T cell receptor beta chains originate from one sample sequenced in a study of patients and donors after allogeneic stem cell transplantation. A single record per CDR3 protein comes from TCRdb applying MiXCR to the RT-PCR reads. This table has about a million distinct CDR3 sequences, over 15% appearing once. Sequenced sample: blood, either unsorted or a sorted T cell fraction (not recorded which). These receptors all stem from a human donor who was either an allogeneic HSCT recipient or a stem cell or donor lymphocyte infusion donor (not recorded which). It is not recorded whose cells these are; they may come from a transplant donor.

This rearrangement joins TRBV29-1 to TRBJ1-1; D is ambiguous. This CDR3 has 9 residues. The V gene's germline CDR1 is SQVTM and CDR2 ANQGSEA. The ends were cut back, 1 base at V and 6 bases at J, with 0 bases in the middle. The CDR3 sequence: CSVEAEAFF. The DNA of the CDR3 is TGCAGCGTTGAAGCTGAAGCTTTCTTT.

The V and J genes are TRBV6-1 and TRBJ1-2, with TRBD1 matching 8 bases. This CDR3 is built from 13 residues. Germline values: CDR1 MNHNS, CDR2 SASEGT. The junction had 8 bases not matched to a gene; V was cut back by 6 bases and J by 8 bases. CDR3 in amino acids: CASSFTGGVGYTF. The DNA of the CDR3 is TGTGCCAGCAGCTTCACAGGGGGAGTCGGCTACACCTTC.

Only a few counts were recorded for this clonotype. J is TRBJ1-2 and V is TRBV5-1, with a weak D call TRBD1 (6 bases). Germline V gene sequence: CDR1 SGHRS, CDR2 YFSETQ. The V and J ends lost 4 bases and 3 bases respectively, with 16 bases between them. The CDR3 is 15 residues long. CDR3 residues: CASSPRQARDYGYTF. In nucleotides, the CDR3 is TGCGCCAGCAGCCCCCGACAGGCCCGGGACTATGGCTACACCTTC.

This sequence joins TRBV4-2 and TRBJ1-5; D not certain. The CDR3 length is 16 residues. From germline, CDR1 is LGHNA and CDR2 YNFKEQ. Between the trimmed V and J ends, which lost 0 bases and 0 bases, there was a span of 9 bases. The CDR3 nucleotides are TGTGCCAGCAGCCAAGAAGGCAGGAATAGCAATCAGCCCCAGCATTTT. Protein sequence: CASSQEGRNSNQPQHF.

This clonotype was seen more than once but under ten times. This chain uses TRBV2 with TRBJ2-1; 8 positions agree with TRBD2. The CDR3 consists of 15 residues. V was clipped by 1 base and J by 4 bases; unmatched bases: 3. The germline V gene has CDR1 SNHLY and CDR2 FYNNEI. CDR3 loop: CASSEEGLAYNEQFF. The DNA for the CDR3 is TGTGCCAGCAGTGAAGAAGGACTAGCATACAATGAGCAGTTCTTC.

This clonotype was seen only a few times. The chain recombines TRBV20-1 with TRBJ1-2; D not certain. This CDR3 contains 15 residues. Germline CDR1 DFQATT, CDR2 SNEGSKA (reference sequence). Deletions cut 1 base from V and 3 bases from J, with 15 bases between. CDR3 in DNA: TGCAGTGCTAGAGTAGTCGACGGCACTGACTATGGCTACACCTTC. Protein: CSARVVDGTDYGYTF.

This clonotype was counted at least ten times. The CDR3 reads CASSLQGMIADTQYF. The DNA for the CDR3 is TGCGCCAGCAGCCTCCAGGGGATGATCGCAGATACGCAGTATTTT. This chain connects TRBV4-3 to TRBJ2-3, with D perhaps matching TRBD1 (6 bases). In germline, CDR1 is LGHNA, CDR2 YSLEER. Between the trimmed V and J ends, which lost 4 bases and 4 bases, there was a span of 15 bases. The CDR3 has 15 residues.

The chain carries TRBV6-5 and TRBJ1-5, with unresolved D. In germline, CDR1 is MNHEY, CDR2 SVGAGI. This CDR3 contains 14 residues. Trimming cost V 2 bases and J 3 bases, with 8 bases left between them. In nucleotides, the CDR3 is TGTGCCAGCAGTTACGGGCAGGTCAATCAGCCCCAGCATTTT. This translates into CASSYGQVNQPQHF.

This chain connects TRBV5-1 to TRBJ1-1; D unclear. V dropped 0 bases and J dropped 1 base, with 7 bases sitting between them. Germline V gives CDR1 SGHRS, CDR2 YFSETQ. The CDR3 has 14 residues. The CDR3 region has the DNA TGCGCCAGCAGCTTGGCGGTGTCGAACACTGAAGCTTTCTTT. As protein: CASSLAVSNTEAFF.

In this sample, this clonotype turned up a few times. V usage is TRBV7-9 and J usage is TRBJ1-1, with 8 nucleotides matching TRBD1. Trimming removed 5 bases from V and 6 bases from J; junction bases left unmatched: 8. CDR3 size: 14 residues. Germline CDR1 is SEHNR and CDR2 is FQNEAQ (reference sequence). DNA of the CDR3: TGTGCCAGCAGCCTGCGACAGGGGCATCCTGAAGCTTTCTTT. Protein: CASSLRQGHPEAFF. Combining the CDR3 with reference TRBV7-9 and TRBJ1-1 gives the whole variable domain DTGVSQNPRHKITKRGQNVTFRCDPISEHNRLYWYRQTLGQGPEFLTYFQNEAQLEKSRLLSDRFSAERPKGSFSTLEIQRTEQGDSAMYLCASSLRQGHPEAFFGQGTRLTVV.

A few counts support this clonotype. The V call is TRBV5-1, the J call TRBJ1-2; no clear D. Germline CDR1 and CDR2: SGHRS and YFSETQ. The ends were cut back, 0 bases at V and 5 bases at J, with 5 bases in the middle. This CDR3 spans 12 amino acids. CDR3 in amino acids: CASSLAAYGYTF. As DNA, the CDR3 is TGCGCCAGCAGCTTGGCAGCTTATGGCTACACCTTC.

The V and J genes are TRBV6-5 and TRBJ2-7; TRBD1 agrees at 11 bases. CDR3 size: 17 residues. V was pared by 4 bases and J by 3 bases, with 11 bases of the junction left unmatched. Germline V lookup: CDR1 MNHEY, CDR2 SVGAGI. CDR3 protein: CASSSERTGGRFYEQYF. CDR3 bases: TGTGCCAGCAGTTCCGAACGGACAGGGGGCAGATTCTACGAGCAGTACTTC.

The chain links TRBV9 to TRBJ2-7; D ambiguous. Germline CDR1 is SGDLS and CDR2 is YYNGEE. V dropped 0 bases and J dropped 1 base, with 8 bases sitting between them. This CDR3 is built from 14 residues. The CDR3 DNA reads TGTGCCAGCAGCGTAGCTTTCAGGTCCTACGAGCAGTACTTC. Its protein is CASSVAFRSYEQYF.

The chain joins TRBV29-1 to TRBJ1-1, with unresolved D. With 7 bases removed from V and 4 bases from J, the gap between germline ends came to 16 bases. The CDR3 loop spans 13 amino acids. Germline CDR1 and CDR2: SQVTM and ANQGSEA. CDR3 sequence: CSARSGHSTEAFF. The CDR3 DNA reads as TGCAGCGCCCGAAGCGGTCACTCCACTGAAGCTTTCTTT.

The gene calls are TRBV24-1 and TRBJ2-1; D unresolved. Germline loops: CDR1 KGHDR, CDR2 SFDVKD. Trimming removed 9 bases at V and 9 bases at J, with 11 bases between. The CDR3 runs to 11 residues. CDR3 sequence reads: CATSLRGEQFF. CDR3 bases: TGTGCCACCTCACTGCGAGGTGAGCAGTTCTTC.

This sequence joins TRBV20-1 and TRBJ2-1, with D possibly being TRBD2 (6 bases). V lost 3 bases to trimming and J lost 0 bases, with 18 bases between them. In germline, CDR1 is DFQATT, CDR2 SNEGSKA (reference sequence). CDR3 size: 17 residues. CDR3 DNA sequence: TGCAGTGCTAGTCGGACGGGACTCCGCAGCTCCTACAATGAGCAGTTCTTC. It translates to CSASRTGLRSSYNEQFF.

The chain recombines TRBV29-1 with TRBJ2-7, with 10 bases fitting TRBD1. Germline CDR1 reads SQVTM; CDR2 reads ANQGSEA. The CDR3 runs to 14 residues. Trimming removed 2 bases from V and 5 bases from J; junction bases left unmatched: 6. In nucleotides, the CDR3 is TGCAGCGTTGAATCGGGGACAGGGGAGGACGAGCAGTACTTC. Amino acids: CSVESGTGEDEQYF.

This clonotype was seen a handful of times. This chain links TRBV20-1 with TRBJ2-1; TRBD2 matches at 10 bases. The CDR3 totals 14 residues. The germline V gene has CDR1 DFQATT and CDR2 SNEGSKA (reference sequence). V gave up 6 bases and J gave up 2 bases; unmatched junction bases: 4. The CDR3 sequence is CSASGGAPYNEQFF. CDR3 DNA: TGCAGTGCCAGCGGGGGGGCCCCCTACAATGAGCAGTTCTTC.

The chain couples TRBV21-1 to TRBJ2-7; TRBD2, the D gene given by the table, was not confirmed from the DNA. TRBV21-1 corresponds to a pseudogene. CDR3 length equals 15 residues. The DNA of the CDR3 is TGTGCCAGCTCACTAAGGCTGCGGGTGATGATCGAGCAGTACTTC. Translation: CASSLRLRVMIEQYF.

The chain carries TRBV7-9 and TRBJ1-1; D possibly corresponds to TRBD1 (5 bases). Germline V gene sequence: CDR1 SEHNR, CDR2 FQNEAQ (reference sequence). The ends were cut back, 5 bases at V and 2 bases at J, with 15 bases in the middle. There are 15 residues in the CDR3. In DNA, the CDR3 is TGTGCCAGCAGCCCGCCGGGGGGAGTCAACACTGAAGCTTTCTTT. Protein: CASSPPGGVNTEAFF.

This chain connects TRBV15 to TRBJ2-4; 8 bases align to TRBD2. In germline, CDR1 is LNHNV, CDR2 YYDKDF (reference sequence). V lost 2 bases and J lost 6; bases outside the gene matches: 6. The CDR3 is 15 residues long. The CDR3 nucleotides are TGTGCCACCAGCAGACCACGGGGGGGCGGAAACATTCAGTACTTC. Protein: CATSRPRGGGNIQYF.

The rearrangement joins TRBV30 to TRBJ2-7; D is unclear. Germline V gives CDR1 GTSNPN, CDR2 SVGIG (reference sequence). Trimming removed 7 bases at V and 4 bases at J, with 23 bases between. The CDR3 has 15 residues. The CDR3 reads CASTSPPGPVYEQYF. The CDR3 coding sequence is TGTGCCTCCACCAGCCCCCCCGGACCCGTATACGAGCAGTACTTC.

The V gene is TRBV19, the J gene TRBJ1-1, with D perhaps TRBD1 (6 bases). There are 15 residues in the CDR3. CDR1 and CDR2 from the germline V gene are LNHDA and SQIVND (reference sequence). The V end was cut by 8 bases, the J end by 5 bases, with 21 bases between. The DNA of the CDR3 is TGTGCCAGTCACCCGAGGGGGAGAATGGGGACTGAAGCTTTCTTT. It encodes CASHPRGRMGTEAFF.

This clonotype has just a few counts. The rearrangement joins TRBV11-1 to TRBJ2-1, with D perhaps TRBD1 (6 bases). The V gene lost 6 bases and the J gene lost 7 bases, with 13 bases spanning the gap. The CDR3 spans 13 residues. Germline values: CDR1 SGHAT, CDR2 FQDESV (reference sequence). The CDR3 spells CASRSRGGNEQFF. CDR3 DNA sequence: TGTGCCAGCAGATCTAGAGGGGGTAATGAGCAGTTCTTC.

This clonotype was picked up a small number of times. The chain carries TRBV6-2 or TRBV6-3 and TRBJ2-7; D not resolved. CDR3 length: 13 residues. Germline values: CDR1 MNHEY, CDR2 SVGEGT. The germline V and J ends were trimmed by 2 bases and 5 bases, with 10 bases remaining between them. The CDR3 loop reads CASSYPPEDEQYF. For the CDR3, the DNA is TGTGCCAGCAGTTACCCCCCCGAGGACGAGCAGTACTTC.